Listed here are 10 T cell receptor beta chains from one sample, sequenced in a study of beta chain features in type 1 diabetes. Every bit of the isolated RNA underwent reverse transcription, so sequencing read expressed TCRB transcripts. Using immunoSEQ multiplex PCR, the repertoire was profiled, and TCRdb retains in-frame clones only, with some absent. The repertoire holds around 400,000 clones, with roughly 12% as singletons. Material for sequencing was naive CD4+ T cells from blood. The receptors shown here come from a man between 18 and 35 years old in good health.

This clone was seen only a few times. This chain joins TRBV30 and TRBJ1-5; TRBD1 agrees at 11 bases. The CDR3 loop spans 15 amino acids. The V and J ends lost 2 bases and 4 bases, in that order; junction bases with no gene match: 4. The V gene's germline CDR1 is GTSNPN and CDR2 SVGIG (reference sequence). DNA for the CDR3: TGTGCCTGGAGTACCGGACAGGGGGCTAATCAGCCCCAGCATTTT. It yields the protein CAWSTGQGANQPQHF.

This clone was counted only a few times. Other DNA sequences in the same sample also yield this CDR3. The chain joins TRBV28 to TRBJ2-7; 10 nucleotides match TRBD1. V shed 4 bases and J 2 bases; nucleotides not matched to a gene: 2. CDR3 length: 14 residues. Germline CDR1 and CDR2: MDHEN and SYDVKM. The CDR3 reads CASSSGQGAYEQYF. DNA of the CDR3: TGTGCCAGCAGTTCCGGACAGGGGGCCTACGAGCAGTACTTC.

This clone came up a few times. The chain joins TRBV27 to TRBJ2-2; 7 nucleotides match TRBD1. Trimming cost V 6 bases and J 2 bases; bases outside gene matches: 6. The CDR3 sequence is 15 residues long. In germline, CDR1 is MNHEY, CDR2 SMNVEV (reference sequence). CDR3 in amino acids: CASRPGTANTGELFF. The CDR3 DNA is TGTGCCAGCAGACCCGGGACAGCAAACACCGGGGAGCTGTTTTTT.

The J gene is TRBJ2-5, the V gene TRBV7-8; 11 bases line up with TRBD2. The germline V gene has CDR1 SGHVS and CDR2 FQNEAQ. The V and J ends lost 2 bases and 4 bases, in that order; junction bases with no gene match: 0. The CDR3 contains 14 residues. In DNA form, the CDR3 reads TGTGCCAGCAGCTTAACTAGCGGGAGAGAGACCCAGTACTTC. It codes for CASSLTSGRETQYF.

The chain uses TRBV7-9 and TRBJ2-7; D is perhaps TRBD1 (6 bases). This CDR3 has 18 residues. Deletions cut 1 base from V and 5 bases from J, with 24 bases between. Germline assignment: CDR1 SEHNR and CDR2 FQNEAQ (reference sequence). The CDR3 is CASSLGRTPLKDRNEQYF. CDR3 nucleotides: TGTGCCAGCAGCTTAGGACGGACCCCTTTGAAAGACAGGAACGAGCAGTACTTC.

The chain combines TRBV28 with TRBJ1-4; possibly TRBD1 for D (5 bases). Germline assignment: CDR1 MDHEN and CDR2 SYDVKM. The V gene lost 2 bases and the J gene lost 7 bases, with 11 bases spanning the gap. The length of the CDR3 is 14 residues. Here the CDR3 reads CASSLPQGGEKLFF. CDR3 DNA sequence: TGTGCCAGCAGTTTACCGCAGGGAGGTGAAAAACTGTTTTTT.

The chain employs TRBV21-1 and TRBJ2-1; TRBD2, the table's D call, lacks a check against the DNA. TRBV21-1 is a recognized pseudogene. This CDR3 region has 17 residues. DNA for the CDR3: TGTGCCAGCAAGATGGCCCTCCGGGACTACTTCTACAATGAGCAGTTCTTC. It codes for CASKMALRDYFYNEQFF.

This sequence joins TRBV7-9 and TRBJ1-1; TRBD1 is a possible D gene (5 bases). Trimming removed 3 bases at V and 4 bases at J, with 12 bases between. CDR1 SEHNR and CDR2 FQNEAQ come from the germline V gene (reference sequence). The CDR3 contains 14 residues. CDR3 DNA: TGTGCCAGCAGCTTGCAGGGAAGAGGCACTGAAGCTTTCTTT. It is translated as CASSLQGRGTEAFF.

This clone was detected a few times. The chain carries TRBV2 and TRBJ1-5, with 8 bases lining up with TRBD1. The CDR3 is made up of 14 amino acids. Germline assignment: CDR1 SNHLY and CDR2 FYNNEI. V trimming: 6 bases; J trimming: 7 bases; junction bases outside the gene matches: 8. In DNA form, the CDR3 reads TGTGCCAGCAGCGGACAGGGTGGGTTGCAGCCCCAGCATTTT. Encoded protein: CASSGQGGLQPQHF.

V and J are TRBV2 and TRBJ1-4; D perhaps matches TRBD1 (5 bases). This CDR3 is 14 amino acids long. CDR1 is SNHLY, CDR2 FYNNEI, per germline. Trimming removed 8 bases from V and 0 bases from J, with 10 bases in between. For the CDR3, the DNA is TGTGCCAGCGGGGCAGATACAACTAATGAAAAACTGTTTTTT. This codes for CASGADTTNEKLFF.